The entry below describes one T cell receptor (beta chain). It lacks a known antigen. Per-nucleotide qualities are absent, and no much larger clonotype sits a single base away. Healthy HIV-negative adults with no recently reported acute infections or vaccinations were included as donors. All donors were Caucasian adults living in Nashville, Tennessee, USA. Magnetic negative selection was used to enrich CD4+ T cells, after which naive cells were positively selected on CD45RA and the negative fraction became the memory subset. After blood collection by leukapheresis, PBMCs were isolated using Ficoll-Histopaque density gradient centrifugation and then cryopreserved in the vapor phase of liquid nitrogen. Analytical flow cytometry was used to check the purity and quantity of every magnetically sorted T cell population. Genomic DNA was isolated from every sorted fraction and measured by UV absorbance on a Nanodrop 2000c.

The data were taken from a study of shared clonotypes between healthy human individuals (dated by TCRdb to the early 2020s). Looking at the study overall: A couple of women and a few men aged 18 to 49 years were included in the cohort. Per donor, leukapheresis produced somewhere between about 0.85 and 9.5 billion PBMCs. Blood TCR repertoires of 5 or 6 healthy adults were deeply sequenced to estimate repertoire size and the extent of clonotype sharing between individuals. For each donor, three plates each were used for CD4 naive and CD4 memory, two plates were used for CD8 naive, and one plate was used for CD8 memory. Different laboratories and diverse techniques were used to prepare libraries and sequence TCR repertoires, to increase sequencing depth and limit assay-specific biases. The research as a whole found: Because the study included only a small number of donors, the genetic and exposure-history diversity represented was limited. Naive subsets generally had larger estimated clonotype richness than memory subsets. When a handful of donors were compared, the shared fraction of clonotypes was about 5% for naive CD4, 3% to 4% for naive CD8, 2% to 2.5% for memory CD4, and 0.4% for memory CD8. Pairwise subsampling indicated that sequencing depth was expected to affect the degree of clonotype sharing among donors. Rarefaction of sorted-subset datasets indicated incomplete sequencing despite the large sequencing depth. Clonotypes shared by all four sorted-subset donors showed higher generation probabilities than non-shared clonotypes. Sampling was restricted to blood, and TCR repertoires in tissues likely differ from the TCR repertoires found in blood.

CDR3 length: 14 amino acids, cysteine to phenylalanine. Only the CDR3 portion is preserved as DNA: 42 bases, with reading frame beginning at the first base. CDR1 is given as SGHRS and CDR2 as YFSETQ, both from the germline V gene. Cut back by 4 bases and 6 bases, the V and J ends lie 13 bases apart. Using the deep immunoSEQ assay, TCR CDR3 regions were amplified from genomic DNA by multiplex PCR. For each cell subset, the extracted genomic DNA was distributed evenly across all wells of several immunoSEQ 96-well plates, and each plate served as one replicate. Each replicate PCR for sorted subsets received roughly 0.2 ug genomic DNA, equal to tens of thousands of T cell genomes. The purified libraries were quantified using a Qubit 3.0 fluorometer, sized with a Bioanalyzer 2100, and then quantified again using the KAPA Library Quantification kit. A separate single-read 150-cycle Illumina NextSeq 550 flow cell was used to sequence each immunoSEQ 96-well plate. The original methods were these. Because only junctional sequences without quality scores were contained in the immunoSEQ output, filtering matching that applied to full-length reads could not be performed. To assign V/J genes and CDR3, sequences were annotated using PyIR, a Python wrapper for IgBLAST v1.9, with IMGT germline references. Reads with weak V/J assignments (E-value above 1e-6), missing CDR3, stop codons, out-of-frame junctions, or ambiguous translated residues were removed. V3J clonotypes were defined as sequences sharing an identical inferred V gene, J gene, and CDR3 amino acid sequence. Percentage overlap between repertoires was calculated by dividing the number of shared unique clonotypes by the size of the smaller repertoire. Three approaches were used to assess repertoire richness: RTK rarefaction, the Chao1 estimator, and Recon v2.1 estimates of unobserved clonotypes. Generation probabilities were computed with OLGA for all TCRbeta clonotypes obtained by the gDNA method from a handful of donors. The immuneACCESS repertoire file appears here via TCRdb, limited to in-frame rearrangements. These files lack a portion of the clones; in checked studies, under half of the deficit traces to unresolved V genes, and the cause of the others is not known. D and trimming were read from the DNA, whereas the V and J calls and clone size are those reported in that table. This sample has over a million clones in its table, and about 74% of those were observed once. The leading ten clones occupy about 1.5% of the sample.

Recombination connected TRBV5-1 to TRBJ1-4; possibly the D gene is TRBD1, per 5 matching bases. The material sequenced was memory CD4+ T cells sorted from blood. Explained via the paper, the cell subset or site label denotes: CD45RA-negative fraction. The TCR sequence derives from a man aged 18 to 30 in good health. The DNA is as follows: TGCGCCAGCAGCCCCGGAGGAGGGGATGAAAAACTGTTTTTT. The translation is CASSPGGGDEKLFF.